The 16 T cell receptor beta chains presented below share a single source sample, sequenced in a study of T cells in Graves' hyperthyroidism and ophthalmopathy. It was RNA transcripts that yielded the amplified TCR beta CDR3 regions. In the first-round RT-PCR of the TCR CDR3, the HTBI primer set was used. A single record per CDR3 protein comes from TCRdb applying MiXCR to the multiplex PCR reads. The sample contains hundreds of thousands of distinct CDR3 sequences, over 12% of which appear only once. The specimen was blood. The receptors shown here come from a man aged 18 to 29 with Graves' ophthalmopathy.

This clonotype was detected many times. The chain joins TRBV6-1 to TRBJ2-7, with D perhaps TRBD2 (5 bases). This CDR3 is built from 15 residues. The germline V gene encodes CDR1 MNHNS and CDR2 SASEGT. Trimming removed 5 bases at V and 0 bases at J, with 14 bases between. CDR3 protein: CASSPRAGSSYEQYF. The CDR3 region has the DNA TGTGCCAGCAGTCCGCGGGCCGGCAGCTCCTACGAGCAGTACTTC.

This clonotype was seen ten or more times. This chain uses TRBV10-3 with TRBJ2-7; TRBD1 matches 11 bases. Losses at the gene ends were 3 bases for V and 5 bases for J; bases not matched to a gene: 6. The CDR3 contains 15 residues. In germline, CDR1 is ENHRY, CDR2 SYGVKD. The DNA of the CDR3 is TGTGCCATCAGTGAAGCCGGACAGGGGGCAAACGAGCAGTACTTC. It encodes CAISEAGQGANEQYF.

For this clonotype: This may be a read error, as it is one base from a much larger clone. The CDR3 spells CASSEASGASSYEQYF. Written as DNA, the CDR3 is TGTGCCAGCAGTGAAGCTAGCGGGGCCAGCTCCTACGAGCAGTACTTC. This chain joins TRBV2 and TRBJ2-7; 8 bases line up with TRBD2. Per germline, CDR1 SNHLY and CDR2 FYNNEI. The J segment lost 0 bases and the V segment lost 0 bases, leaving 4 bases of the junction unmatched. This CDR3 has 16 residues.

This clonotype was counted between two and nine times. The chain recombines TRBV19 with TRBJ2-3, with a weak D call TRBD2 (6 bases). Germline V gene sequence: CDR1 LNHDA, CDR2 SQIVND (reference sequence). V lost 9 bases to trimming and J lost 4 bases, with 20 bases between them. CDR3 length equals 15 residues. CDR3 protein: CASNSGTHGADTQYF. The DNA of the CDR3 is TGTGCCAGCAATTCGGGGACTCATGGCGCAGATACGCAGTATTTT.

This clonotype was found many times. The chain couples TRBV5-1 to TRBJ2-1; 14 bases are a match to TRBD2. Per the germline V gene, CDR1 is SGHRS and CDR2 is YFSETQ. J lost 4 bases, V lost 4 bases, and 7 bases had no gene match. The CDR3 spans 17 residues. Written as DNA, the CDR3 is TGCGCCAGCAGCCACGGACTAGCGGGGGGATCTTACAATGAGCAGTTCTTC. Its protein is CASSHGLAGGSYNEQFF.

This clonotype was seen many times. The rearrangement links TRBV5-1 to TRBJ2-7, with D possibly matching TRBD1 (6 bases). V lost 4 bases, J lost 1 base, and 12 bases lay in between. Germline assignment: CDR1 SGHRS and CDR2 YFSETQ. There are 14 residues in the CDR3. The CDR3 sequence is CASSPSTGSYEQYF. CDR3 DNA: TGCGCCAGCAGCCCATCGACAGGATCCTACGAGCAGTACTTC. The full variable domain, rest sourced from reference TRBV5-1 and TRBJ2-7, is KAGVTQTPRYLIKTRGQQVTLSCSPISGHRSVSWYQQTPGQGLQFLFEYFSETQRNKGNFPGRFSGRQFSNSRSEMNVSTLELGDSALYLCASSPSTGSYEQYFGPGTRLTVT.

This clonotype was seen at least ten times. The V and J genes are TRBV30 and TRBJ2-2, with D perhaps matching TRBD2 (5 bases). Germline lookup yields CDR1 GTSNPN and CDR2 SVGIG (reference sequence). The CDR3 has 14 amino acids. V lost 3 bases and J 1 base, leaving 9 bases between the germline ends. DNA for the CDR3: TGTGCCTGGAGAGAGCGGAGGAACACCGGGGAGCTGTTTTTT. It encodes CAWRERRNTGELFF.

This clonotype was detected a few times. V usage is TRBV7-2 and J usage is TRBJ1-3; no firm D call. The V end lost 1 base, the J end lost 2 bases, and 6 bases lay between the germline ends. This CDR3 has 14 residues. Per germline, CDR1 SGHTA and CDR2 FQGNSA. For the CDR3, the DNA is TGTGCCAGCAGCTTAGTCCCCCCTGGAAACACCATATATTTT. Translating it yields CASSLVPPGNTIYF.

The rearrangement uses TRBV10-3 and TRBJ1-2; the D is unclear. The CDR3 length is 11 residues. CDR1 is ENHRY and CDR2 is SYGVKD in the germline V gene. V lost 10 bases and J lost 8, with 14 bases in between. The CDR3 DNA reads TGTGCCACCTATGAATCACGGGGCTACACCTTC. Encoded protein: CATYESRGYTF.

In this sample, this clonotype turned up many times. The V gene is TRBV28, the J gene TRBJ2-1; perhaps TRBD2 as D (5 bases). This CDR3 has 15 residues. Germline V gene data show CDR1 as MDHEN and CDR2 as SYDVKM. The V and J ends lost 5 bases and 0 bases respectively, with 11 bases between them. CDR3 nucleotides: TGTGCCAGCAGTCACGTGGGGAGCTCCTACAATGAGCAGTTCTTC. Translating gives CASSHVGSSYNEQFF.

This clonotype was recorded once. This rearrangement joins TRBV7-9 to TRBJ1-2; the D gene is possibly TRBD1 (6 bases). Germline V lookup: CDR1 SEHNR, CDR2 FQNEAQ (reference sequence). V was trimmed by 2 bases and J by 6 bases, leaving 16 bases between them. This CDR3 is built from 15 residues. CDR3 sequence reads: CASSLTPNTGNGYTF. The CDR3 DNA sequence: TGTGCCAGCAGCTTAACCCCGAATACAGGGAATGGCTACACCTTC.

The chain links TRBV5-1 to TRBJ2-1, with D possibly TRBD2 on 6 matching bases. Germline lookup yields CDR1 SGHRS and CDR2 YFSETQ. The germline V and J ends were trimmed by 6 bases and 0 bases, with 7 bases remaining between them. This CDR3 spans 13 amino acids. The CDR3 sequence is CASMRDSYNEQFF. CDR3 nucleotide sequence: TGCGCCAGCATGCGGGACTCCTACAATGAGCAGTTCTTC. The entire variable domain, with the rest obtained from reference TRBV5-1 and TRBJ2-1, is as follows: KAGVTQTPRYLIKTRGQQVTLSCSPISGHRSVSWYQQTPGQGLQFLFEYFSETQRNKGNFPGRFSGRQFSNSRSEMNVSTLELGDSALYLCASMRDSYNEQFFGPGTRLTVL.

The table lists this clonotype with a few counts. One base away lies a much larger clone, so this may be a sequencing read error. The chain is built from TRBV2 and TRBJ2-1; D is unresolved. CDR1 is SNHLY, CDR2 FYNNEI, per germline. The CDR3 totals 13 residues. The CDR3 coding sequence is TGTGTCAGCAGCCAGATTCTATACAATGAGCAGTTCTTC. Protein sequence: CVSSQILYNEQFF.

The rearrangement joins TRBV5-1 to TRBJ2-1; TRBD2 matches at 15 bases. CDR1 and CDR2 (germline): SGHRS, YFSETQ. The CDR3 extends over 15 amino acids. The ends lost 3 bases at V and 9 bases at J; junction bases unmatched: 4. CDR3 sequence reads: CASSWGLAGGAEQFF. The CDR3 DNA follows: TGCGCCAGCAGCTGGGGACTAGCGGGGGGAGCTGAGCAGTTCTTC.

This clonotype was detected ten times or more. This chain uses TRBV5-1 with TRBJ1-4; 10 bases map to TRBD1. V gave up 6 bases and J gave up 3 bases; unmatched junction bases: 5. Germline V CDR1 and CDR2: SGHRS, YFSETQ. The CDR3 length is 15 residues. CDR3: CASKGQGNPNEKLFF. The CDR3 DNA follows: TGCGCCAGCAAGGGACAGGGGAATCCTAATGAAAAACTGTTTTTT.

As for this clonotype: The limits of the CDR3 on the DNA are not certain, so only TCRdb's listed CDR3 is given. The V and J genes are TRBV12-3 or TRBV12-4 and TRBJ1-5. Both ends counted, the CDR3 spans 22 residues. The CDR3 protein is CASSSPGLAVEQYFGPGQPQHF.